These T cell receptor beta chains were read from a single sample in a study of T cell responses to AZD1222 COVID-19 vaccine. Some clones are missing from TCRdb's copy, which holds only in-frame ones; the method was immunoSEQ multiplex PCR. The table has 130,000 to 150,000 clones, around 90% seen once; the top ten hold approximately 5.3%. The sample consisted of peripheral blood, taken on day 0 of AZD1222 vaccination. The receptor set was obtained from an adult in good health. The CDR3 runs from the conserved cysteine through the conserved F or W. A D gene is named only where the DNA matches it firmly. Not all rows give a size; the values are once, few, many and, for expanded clones, a class.

v_call: TRBV5-1; d_call: TRBD1; j_call: TRBJ2-1; clone_size: -; cdr3_length: 12; cdr3_aa: CASSHDRDEQFF; cdr3_nt: TGCGCCAGCAGCCACGACAGGGACGAGCAGTTCTTC
v_call: TRBV19; d_call: TRBD1; j_call: TRBJ1-6; clone_size: once; cdr3_length: 16; cdr3_aa: CASSSTGSSYNSPLHF; cdr3_nt: TGTGCCAGTAGTTCGACAGGGAGCTCCTATAATTCACCCCTCCACTTT
v_call: TRBV10-2; d_call: -; j_call: TRBJ2-5; clone_size: -; cdr3_length: 14; cdr3_aa: CASSERLAAGTQYF; cdr3_nt: TGCGCCAGCAGTGAACGCCTAGCCGCCGGGACCCAGTACTTC
v_call: TRBV28; d_call: -; j_call: TRBJ2-7; clone_size: -; cdr3_length: 12; cdr3_aa: CASSFDRYEQYF; cdr3_nt: TGTGCCAGCAGTTTCGACAGATACGAGCAGTACTTC
v_call: TRBV18; d_call: -; j_call: TRBJ2-2; clone_size: -; cdr3_length: 15; cdr3_aa: CASSSTEGGTGELFF; cdr3_nt: TGTGCCAGCTCATCGACCGAAGGGGGCACCGGGGAGCTGTTTTTT
v_call: TRBV30; d_call: -; j_call: TRBJ1-2; clone_size: -; cdr3_length: 13; cdr3_aa: CAWSARGDYGYTF; cdr3_nt: TGTGCCTGGAGTGCGCGGGGCGACTATGGCTACACCTTC
v_call: TRBV23-1; d_call: -; j_call: TRBJ1-6; clone_size: few; cdr3_length: 15; cdr3_aa: CASSRSQGGISPLHF; cdr3_nt: TGCGCCAGCAGTCGGAGTCAGGGTGGAATTTCACCCCTCCACTTT
v_call: TRBV7-9; d_call: TRBD2; j_call: TRBJ2-5; clone_size: -; cdr3_length: 16; cdr3_aa: CASSLSTSGGQETQYF; cdr3_nt: TGTGCCAGCAGCTTAAGTACTAGCGGGGGACAAGAGACCCAGTACTTC
v_call: TRBV28; d_call: -; j_call: TRBJ2-3; clone_size: -; cdr3_length: 13; cdr3_aa: CASGGAGTDTQYF; cdr3_nt: TGTGCCAGCGGGGGGGCAGGCACAGATACGCAGTATTTT
v_call: TRBV6-2/TRBV6-3; d_call: TRBD1; j_call: TRBJ1-5; clone_size: -; cdr3_length: 14; cdr3_aa: CASSLRQGVQPQHF; cdr3_nt: TGTGCCAGCAGTCTCCGACAGGGGGTTCAGCCCCAGCATTTT
v_call: TRBV28; d_call: -; j_call: TRBJ2-3; clone_size: -; cdr3_length: 16; cdr3_aa: CASSRTDLRGADTQYF; cdr3_nt: TGTGCCAGCAGTCGGACGGACCTCCGAGGGGCAGATACGCAGTATTTT